This TCR beta chain originates from a study of blood T cells in healthy people across ages. Study outcomes and limitations: Naive and antigen-experienced cells could not be conclusively compared, given unsorted PBMCs. Among T cells, TCR beta diversity per million cells dropped roughly linearly as age rose.

Combining a sample-barcoded 5' primer with a J-beta primer mix, a second PCR ran for about 7 to 11 cycles. TCRdb re-called the 5' RACE reads with MiXCR, one entry per CDR3 protein. The sample records about 500,000 distinct CDR3 sequences, about 24% being singletons. On this clonotype itself: The antigen is undetermined.

The germline gives CDR1 LGHNA, CDR2 YSLEER. The V segment lost 1 base and the J segment 6 bases; nucleotides outside the gene matches: 8. The CDR3 runs to 17 residues. This sample also belongs to another study, concerning T cells of mothers and their children.

This sequence was found in a boy between 10 and 17 years old in good health. The chain couples TRBV4-3 to TRBJ2-1, with 11 bases lining up with TRBD2. Material for sequencing was blood. CDR3 loop: CASSQGQLAGASNEQFF. The CDR3, as DNA: TGCGCCAGCAGCCAAGGCCAACTAGCGGGAGCCTCCAATGAGCAGTTCTTC.